This paragraph reports one T cell receptor beta chain. This sample was included in a study of T cell changes during pregnancy in multiple sclerosis. The protocol was immunoSEQ multiplex PCR, while the TCRdb copy is restricted to in-frame clones and leaves out a portion. The sample carries about 67,000 clones, about 89% recorded once. There are 12 residues in the CDR3. V shed 5 bases and J shed 6 bases, with 8 bases lying between them. The germline V gene encodes CDR1 LNHDA and CDR2 SQIVND (reference sequence). This clonotype originated in a female donor with multiple sclerosis, enrolled in a pregnancy study. This sample comprised peripheral blood, obtained in the second trimester of pregnancy. This chain uses TRBV19 with TRBJ1-5; D is possibly TRBD1 (6 bases). The CDR3 nucleotides are TGTGCCAGTAGTCAACAGGGTCAGCCCCAGCATTTT. Its translation: CASSQQGQPQHF.